This record concerns one T cell receptor beta chain sequence. This sample was included in a study of blood T cell repertoires in COVID-19. Study background: Samples taken during acute and convalescent COVID-19 were collected in the United States, Italy and Spain.

This table comes from immunoSEQ multiplex PCR, and its TCRdb copy is limited to in-frame clones, with some not included. Among 150,000 to 250,000 clones listed, around 75% were seen once. Germline CDR1 is MNHEY and CDR2 is SVGAGI. With V trimmed by 8 bases and J by 4 bases, 7 bases remained unmatched. There are 13 residues in the CDR3. What was sequenced was peripheral blood. The chain links TRBV6-5 to TRBJ1-1, with 7 bases lining up with TRBD1. This sequence originates from a woman aged 35 to 49 with COVID-19, enrolled during active disease. The CDR3 DNA reads TGTGCCAGCGAGCCTCGGACAGGCACTGAAGCTTTCTTT. Protein sequence: CASEPRTGTEAFF.